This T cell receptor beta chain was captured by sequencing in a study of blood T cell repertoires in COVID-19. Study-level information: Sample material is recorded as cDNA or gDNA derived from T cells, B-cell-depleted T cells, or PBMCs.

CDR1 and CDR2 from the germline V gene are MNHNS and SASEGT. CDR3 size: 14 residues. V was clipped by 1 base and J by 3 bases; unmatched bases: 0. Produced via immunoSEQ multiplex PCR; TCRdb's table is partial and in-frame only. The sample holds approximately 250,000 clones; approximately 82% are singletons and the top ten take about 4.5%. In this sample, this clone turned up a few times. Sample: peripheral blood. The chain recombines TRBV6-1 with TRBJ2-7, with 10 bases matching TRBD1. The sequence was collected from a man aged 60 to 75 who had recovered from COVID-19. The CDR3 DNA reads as TGTGCCAGCAGTGAAGGGACAGGGGGCTACGAGCAGTACTTC. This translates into CASSEGTGGYEQYF.